These 15 T cell receptor beta chains came from one sample sequenced in a study of CD8+ T cells in alopecia areata. Following extraction, RNA underwent reverse transcription to cDNA, which served as the sequencing template. Method: immunoSEQ multiplex PCR; TCRdb's copy keeps in-frame clones and lacks some. Here the sample spans 200,000 to 250,000 clones, under 70% being singletons. Treatment meaning: oral pan-JAK inhibitor, 5-10 mg twice daily. The specimen comprised CD4+ T cells sorted from blood, sampled at week 4, from a patient treated with tofacitinib. The receptor set was obtained from a human donor with alopecia areata.

V usage is TRBV7-9 and J usage is TRBJ2-1; D is possibly TRBD2 (5 bases). With 0 bases removed from V and 12 bases from J, the gap between germline ends came to 9 bases. The CDR3 consists of 12 residues. Germline assignment: CDR1 SEHNR and CDR2 FQNEAQ (reference sequence). CDR3 amino acids: CASSLAESGQFF. The CDR3 region has the DNA TGTGCCAGCAGCTTAGCAGAAAGCGGGCAGTTCTTC.

This sequence joins TRBV5-1 and TRBJ1-1, with a tentative D call TRBD1 (6 bases). Germline CDR1 SGHRS, CDR2 YFSETQ. Trimming left V 3 bases short and J 1 base short, with 13 bases between. The CDR3 sequence is 15 residues long. The CDR3 DNA follows: TGCGCCAGCAGCTCGGCCCTGACAGGGAACACTGAAGCTTTCTTT. Amino acid sequence: CASSSALTGNTEAFF.

This sequence joins TRBV5-1 and TRBJ2-1, with D possibly TRBD2 on 5 matching bases. Trimming stripped 3 bases from V and 7 bases from J, with 11 bases between. The CDR3 is 13 amino acids. Per the germline V gene, CDR1 is SGHRS and CDR2 is YFSETQ. The CDR3 nucleotides are TGCGCCAGCAGCTCCCCTCCGGGGAATGAGCAGTTCTTC. Translating it yields CASSSPPGNEQFF. Based on the CDR3 plus reference TRBV5-1 and TRBJ2-1, the full variable domain is KAGVTQTPRYLIKTRGQQVTLSCSPISGHRSVSWYQQTPGQGLQFLFEYFSETQRNKGNFPGRFSGRQFSNSRSEMNVSTLELGDSALYLCASSSPPGNEQFFGPGTRLTVL.

About this clone itself: A read error may produce the germline difference seen at one junction end. The chain uses TRBV4-2 and TRBJ2-1; 11 bases fit TRBD2. The CDR3 spans 18 residues. CDR1 and CDR2 from the germline V gene are LGHNA and YNFKEQ. CDR3 DNA: TGTGCCAGCAGACAAGACCCCCGGCTAGCGGGGGGATACAATGAGCAGTTCTTC. This sequence encodes CASRQDPRLAGGYNEQFF.

This chain joins TRBV4-3 and TRBJ2-4; D may be TRBD1 or TRBD2 (6 bases each). The germline V gene has CDR1 LGHNA and CDR2 YSLEER. V gave up 0 bases and J gave up 6 bases, with 12 bases separating them. This CDR3 is 15 amino acids long. CDR3 region: CASSQDSGGRNIQYF. The CDR3 nucleotides are TGCGCCAGCAGCCAAGATTCCGGGGGCAGAAACATTCAGTACTTC.

This chain connects TRBV2 to TRBJ1-2; no reliable D call. The CDR3 spans 13 residues. Germline V CDR1 and CDR2: SNHLY, FYNNEI. Trimming removed 2 bases at V and 5 bases at J, with 9 bases between. The CDR3 DNA is TGTGCCAGCAGTGAACGCAAGAGTTATGGCTACACCTTC. Translating it yields CASSERKSYGYTF.

Notes on this clone: The sample carries other DNA sequences with the same CDR3. The gene calls are TRBV10-3 and TRBJ2-7, with D unresolved. CDR3 size: 12 residues. Germline loops: CDR1 ENHRY, CDR2 SYGVKD. The V end lost 0 bases, the J end lost 4 bases, and 4 bases lay between the germline ends. The CDR3 DNA reads as TGTGCCATCAGTGAGTCATCGTACGAGCAGTACTTC. This sequence encodes CAISESSYEQYF.

As concerns this clone: Other DNA sequences in the same sample also yield this CDR3. The chain uses TRBV5-1 and TRBJ2-1, with TRBD2 matching over 10 bases. The germline CDR1 and CDR2 sequences are SGHRS and YFSETQ. This CDR3 has 15 amino acids. After removal of 2 bases from V and 4 bases from J, the junction contained 3 bases not matched to a gene. The CDR3 sequence is CASSFSSGGYNEQFF. DNA for the CDR3: TGCGCCAGCAGCTTCTCTAGCGGGGGTTACAATGAGCAGTTCTTC.

The genes are TRBV2 and TRBJ1-6; D ambiguous. Germline-derived CDR1 and CDR2 are SNHLY and FYNNEI. This CDR3 is built from 12 residues. Trimming took 7 bases from V and 6 from J, leaving 7 bases between them. CDR3 protein: CASISINSPLHF. CDR3 DNA: TGTGCCAGCATTTCTATTAATTCACCCCTCCACTTT.

As concerns this clone: One end of the junction varies from germline; a read error may be responsible. This chain uses TRBV5-1 with TRBJ1-2; D uncertain. CDR1 SGHRS and CDR2 YFSETQ come from the germline V gene. The CDR3 length is 12 residues. This chain's CDR3 is CASSLAAYGYTF. The DNA of the CDR3 is TGTGCCAGCAGCTTGGCGGCGTATGGCTACACCTTC.

The chain links TRBV19 to TRBJ2-7; the match to TRBD1 covers 8 bases. Germline V CDR1 and CDR2: LNHDA, SQIVND (reference sequence). CDR3 length equals 15 residues. V shed 2 bases, J shed 3 bases, and the junction held 6 bases outside the gene matches. The CDR3 DNA is TGTGCCAGTAGTATATTGGCAGGGGGCAGCTACGAGCAGTACTTC. As protein: CASSILAGGSYEQYF.

This chain connects TRBV25-1 to TRBJ2-5, with 12 bases identical to TRBD2. Trimming took 6 bases from V and 4 from J; bases not matched to a gene: 9. The CDR3 is made up of 16 amino acids. Germline lookup yields CDR1 MGHDK and CDR2 SYGVNS. Written as DNA, the CDR3 is TGTGCCAGCAGACCCGGACTAGCGGGGAGAGGAGAGACCCAGTACTTC. Protein sequence: CASRPGLAGRGETQYF.

The gene calls are TRBV30 and TRBJ2-5; tentative D call: TRBD2 (5 bases). Germline V gene lookup returns CDR1 GTSNPN and CDR2 SVGIG (reference sequence). Between the trimmed V and J ends, which lost 4 bases and 3 bases, there was a span of 9 bases. The CDR3 consists of 12 residues. This chain's CDR3 is CAWNRGKETQYF. As DNA, the CDR3 is TGTGCCTGGAATCGGGGTAAAGAGACCCAGTACTTC.

V gene TRBV11-3 combines with J gene TRBJ2-5; no clear D gene. There are 11 residues in the CDR3. Germline CDR1 is SGHNT and CDR2 is YENEEA. V lost 4 bases and J 7 bases, leaving 7 bases between the germline ends. As DNA, the CDR3 is TGTGCCAGCAGCTCTCTGGGGACCCAGTACTTC. It is translated as CASSSLGTQYF.

The sample holds one count of this clone. CDR3 sequence: CSARVAGAQYF. The CDR3 coding sequence is TGCAGTGCTAGAGTAGCGGGGGCCCAGTACTTC. V usage is TRBV20-1 and J usage is TRBJ2-5; 9 nucleotides match TRBD2. The CDR3 loop spans 11 amino acids. The germline V gene encodes CDR1 DFQATT and CDR2 SNEGSKA (reference sequence). Trimming cost V 1 base and J 9 bases; bases outside gene matches: 0.